A single sample gave rise to the 10 T cell receptor beta chains below, sequenced in a study of T cell changes during pregnancy in multiple sclerosis. Clones were sequenced by immunoSEQ multiplex PCR, and TCRdb holds only the in-frame ones, with some missing. The table has 81,000 or so clones, 91% seen once; the top ten hold approximately 3.3%. This material consisted of PBMCs, taken in the first trimester of pregnancy. These receptors came from a female donor in good health, serving as a control in a pregnancy study. Some clones in this sample may be carry-over from other donors' samples.

The chain joins TRBV28 to TRBJ1-1, with 11 bases that match TRBD1. Germline CDR1 MDHEN, CDR2 SYDVKM. V lost 10 bases and J lost 4; bases outside the gene matches: 11. The CDR3 is 15 amino acids. CDR3 in amino acids: CAILPRTGGLTEAFF. The CDR3 bases are TGTGCCATCCTACCACGGACAGGGGGCCTCACTGAAGCTTTCTTT.

This clone was observed a handful of times. This sequence joins TRBV7-2 and TRBJ2-5; a possible D gene is TRBD2 (6 bases). Germline CDR1 reads SGHTA; CDR2 reads FQGNSA. The CDR3 consists of 16 residues. The V end was cut by 5 bases, the J end by 2 bases, with 18 bases between. The CDR3 protein is CASSPAGLLGQETQYF. The CDR3 DNA reads as TGTGCCAGCAGCCCTGCGGGACTCCTGGGACAAGAGACCCAGTACTTC.

This clone has just one count. The V gene is TRBV10-3, the J gene TRBJ2-2, with D perhaps TRBD1 (6 bases). CDR1 and CDR2 (germline): ENHRY, SYGVKD. The CDR3 covers 14 residues. With 11 bases removed from V and 4 bases from J, the gap between germline ends came to 17 bases. CDR3 nucleotide sequence: TGTGCCGTCCGGGACAATCAAGGCACCGGGGAGCTGTTTTTT. Translating gives CAVRDNQGTGELFF.

This clone has a single count. The V and J genes are TRBV7-2 and TRBJ2-7; D is unresolved. The CDR3 runs to 12 residues. V was trimmed by 3 bases and J by 6 bases, leaving 9 bases between them. Germline CDR1 SGHTA, CDR2 FQGNSA. The CDR3 reads CASSFQVGEQYF. CDR3 DNA sequence: TGTGCCAGCAGCTTCCAGGTTGGCGAGCAGTACTTC. Complete variable domain (other parts from reference TRBV7-2 and TRBJ2-7): GAGVSQSPSNKVTEKGKDVELRCDPISGHTALYWYRQSLGQGLEFLIYFQGNSAPDKSGLPSDRFSAERTGGSVSTLTIQRTQQEDSAVYLCASSFQVGEQYFGPGTRLTVT.

The rearrangement joins TRBV7-2 to TRBJ2-1, with D perhaps matching TRBD1 (6 bases). This CDR3 spans 14 amino acids. Trimming removed 5 bases from V and 7 bases from J, with 15 bases in between. The V gene's germline CDR1 is SGHTA and CDR2 FQGNSA. The CDR3 protein is CASSGRGLENEQFF. The CDR3 DNA sequence: TGTGCCAGCAGCGGCAGGGGCTTGGAGAATGAGCAGTTCTTC.

The chain links TRBV21-1 to TRBJ2-1; the D call of TRBD1 is as the table states it, not checked on the DNA. TRBV21-1 is a pseudogene. CDR3 length: 14 amino acids. CDR3 in amino acids: CASSTLWDSNEQFF. CDR3 in DNA: TGTGCCAGCAGCACGCTTTGGGACAGCAATGAGCAGTTCTTC.

The V and J genes are TRBV7-2 and TRBJ1-6; the D gene is possibly TRBD1 (6 bases). From germline, CDR1 is SGHTA and CDR2 FQGNSA. V lost 5 bases, J lost 0 bases, and 17 bases lay in between. The CDR3 spans 18 residues. The CDR3 protein is CASSATGRGGSYNSPLHF. The CDR3 region has the DNA TGTGCCAGCAGCGCTACTGGTCGAGGGGGCTCCTATAATTCACCCCTCCACTTT.

The chain joins TRBV5-4 to TRBJ1-1; D remains ambiguous. The V end lost 0 bases, the J end lost 3 bases, and 15 bases lay between the germline ends. Germline CDR1 is SGHNT and CDR2 is YYREEE (reference sequence). The CDR3 length is 16 residues. DNA for the CDR3: TGTGCCAGCAGCTTGGCTCGGGTAACTGGAGACACTGAAGCTTTCTTT. It encodes CASSLARVTGDTEAFF.

The chain joins TRBV15 to TRBJ2-1, with 7 bases fitting TRBD1. The CDR3 length is 14 residues. V dropped 4 bases and J dropped 7; count of bases not matched to a gene: 7. Germline V gene sequence: CDR1 LNHNV, CDR2 YYDKDF (reference sequence). The CDR3 protein is CATSKGARGNEQFF. The CDR3 DNA reads TGTGCCACCAGCAAGGGGGCCCGAGGTAATGAGCAGTTCTTC.

The V gene is TRBV5-4, the J gene TRBJ1-1, with 11 bases aligning to TRBD1. This CDR3 is 17 amino acids long. The V segment lost 3 bases and the J segment 4 bases; nucleotides outside the gene matches: 11. The germline V gene encodes CDR1 SGHNT and CDR2 YYREEE (reference sequence). CDR3 loop: CASSSGGGTGGGTEAFF. The CDR3 nucleotides are TGTGCCAGCAGCTCTGGAGGAGGGACAGGGGGAGGCACTGAAGCTTTCTTT.